This TCR beta chain is drawn from a study of blood T cells in healthy people across ages. Whole-study results and caveats: Per million T cells, TCR beta diversity dropped roughly linearly as age increased. Diversity was higher, and naive CD4+ cells more numerous, in long-lived donors than in aged donors.

This CDR3 region has 16 residues. The V end lost 0 bases, the J end lost 0 bases, and 9 bases lay between the germline ends. Germline values: CDR1 SGHRS, CDR2 YFSETQ. It was with a sample-barcoded 5' primer and a J-beta primer mix that a second PCR of about 6 to 11 cycles was run. A template-switch adaptor that had 12 random nucleotides put a tag on each cDNA molecule. MiXCR was run by TCRdb on the 5' RACE reads, yielding one entry per CDR3 protein. The sample consists of 1 million to 1.2 million distinct CDR3 sequences, 35% to 40% of them appearing once. This clonotype was seen more than once but under ten times. Its antigen remains unidentified.

Sequencing was performed on blood. The TCR comes from a man between 18 and 29 years old in good health. The J gene is TRBJ1-4, the V gene TRBV5-1; no definite D call. The DNA for the CDR3 is TGCGCCAGCAGCTTGGACCCTATTGCAACTAATGAAAAACTGTTTTTT. This codes for CASSLDPIATNEKLFF.